The clone carrying this T cell receptor (beta chain) was seen a single time. Antigen unknown. Treatment: 19 received Ad26.COV2.S at low or high dose, single or two shots; roughly five received placebo; per-sample allocation not given. All samples were drawn on day 63, counting from the first vaccine or placebo injection. These data come from a study of Ad26.COV2.S vaccination and SARS-CoV-2 variants. The study, taken as a whole, reports: After vaccination, substantial breadth of spike-specific CD8+ and CD4+ responses was reported. Spike-specific TCR breadth ran higher among vaccine recipients than placebo recipients. Comparability of non-spike TCR breadth was observed across vaccine and placebo recipients.

The assay was immunoSEQ multiplex PCR, and TCRdb's table has in-frame clones only and misses some. This table holds roughly 330,000 clones, about nine tenths found once. The V gene's germline CDR1 is KGHSH and CDR2 LQKENI. The germline V and J ends were trimmed by 0 bases and 3 bases, with 14 bases remaining between them. There are 16 residues in the CDR3. This TCR was recovered from a person aged 18-65 years who received the Ad26.COV2.S COVID-19 vaccine or a placebo. The chain carries TRBV18 and TRBJ1-2, with D maybe TRBD1 (6 bases). The sequencing used peripheral blood, collected in a trial of Ad26.COV2.S vaccine versus placebo. The CDR3 spells CASSPPPGQPHYGYTF. CDR3 bases: TGTGCCAGCTCACCACCCCCAGGACAGCCCCACTATGGCTACACCTTC.